The 2 T cell receptor beta chains below were found in one sample sequenced in a study of blood T cell repertoires in COVID-19 (dated by TCRdb to about 2020). The library came from the immunoSEQ multiplex PCR assay. TCRdb holds this immuneACCESS table with in-frame rearrangements only. Some clones are missing; in checked studies, unresolved V genes explain under half, and the rest has no known cause. This sample comprises about 190,000 clones, around nine tenths of them detected only once. Of the sample, under 2.5% falls within the top ten clones. The sequencing input was peripheral blood. The receptors derive from a man aged 65-85 years with active or convalescent COVID-19.

The chain recombines TRBV2 with TRBJ1-6; D remains unclear. V was cut by 7 bases and J by 5 bases, with 15 bases left in between. This CDR3 comprises 15 residues. Germline CDR1 and CDR2: SNHLY and FYNNEI. CDR3 DNA sequence: TGTGCCAGCACCGAGGAGGGAATGGATAATTCACCCCTCCACTTT. It yields the protein CASTEEGMDNSPLHF. Drawing the rest from reference TRBV2 and TRBJ1-6, the complete variable domain is EPEVTQTPSHQVTQMGQEVILRCVPISNHLYFYWYRQILGQKVEFLVSFYNNEISEKSEIFDDQFSVERPDGSNFTLKIRSTKLEDSAMYFCASTEEGMDNSPLHFGNGTRLTVT.

CDR3 in DNA: TGTGCCAGTAGTAGGAGCCGGGACAGACCTAACTACGAGCAGTACTTC. Its protein product is CASSRSRDRPNYEQYF. V gene TRBV19 combines with J gene TRBJ2-7, with 7 bases fitting TRBD1. The CDR3 consists of 16 residues. V was pared by 4 bases and J by 3 bases, with 12 bases of the junction left unmatched. Germline lookup yields CDR1 LNHDA and CDR2 SQIVND (reference sequence).